The 7 T cell receptor beta chains below were found in one sample sequenced in a study of blood T cell repertoires in COVID-19. Sequencing was performed with immunoSEQ multiplex PCR; in TCRdb, only in-frame clones are kept and a portion is missing. The table shows more than 200,000 clones, with 82% occurring only once. The sequenced sample consisted of peripheral blood. These receptor sequences come from a woman aged 80 or over with active or convalescent COVID-19.

CDR3 sequence: CASSRQGAGNSPLHF. The CDR3 bases are TGTGCCAGCAGCCGCCAAGGGGCAGGGAATTCACCCCTCCACTTT. The chain carries TRBV3-1 (or the pseudogene TRBV3-2) and TRBJ1-6, with D possibly TRBD1 on 5 matching bases. Per germline, CDR1 LGHDT and CDR2 YNNKEL (reference sequence). CDR3 length: 15 amino acids. V was cut by 4 bases and J by 7 bases, with 14 bases left in between.

This clone was detected once. This chain uses TRBV28 with TRBJ1-1; D not resolved. Trimming cost V 10 bases and J 1 base, with 7 bases left between them. CDR3 length: 11 amino acids. Per the germline V gene, CDR1 is MDHEN and CDR2 is SYDVKM. CDR3 residues: CAIEQNTEAFF. The CDR3 region has the DNA TGTGCCATCGAACAGAACACTGAAGCTTTCTTT.

This chain uses TRBV28 with TRBJ1-5; D perhaps matches TRBD1 (5 bases). This CDR3 has 18 residues. The germline V and J ends were trimmed by 5 bases and 0 bases, with 20 bases remaining between them. Germline V gene sequence: CDR1 MDHEN, CDR2 SYDVKM. The CDR3 region has the DNA TGTGCCAGCAGTGGCTATGCCCGGGGGATCTATAGCAATCAGCCCCAGCATTTT. This codes for CASSGYARGIYSNQPQHF.

This clone was picked up one time. The chain employs TRBV10-2 and TRBJ2-1, with 10 bases lining up with TRBD2. V dropped 3 bases and J dropped 7; count of bases not matched to a gene: 6. Germline CDR1 and CDR2: WSHSY and SAAADI. The CDR3 sequence is 15 residues long. CDR3 region: CASSELAGKNNEQFF. The CDR3 DNA follows: TGCGCCAGCAGTGAACTAGCGGGGAAAAATAATGAGCAGTTCTTC.

The chain carries TRBV28 and TRBJ2-7; D unresolved. This CDR3 spans 12 amino acids. Per the germline V gene, CDR1 is MDHEN and CDR2 is SYDVKM. V lost 1 base, J lost 1 base, and 2 bases lay in between. In DNA, the CDR3 is TGTGCCAGCAGTTTATCGTCCTACGAGCAGTACTTC. It encodes CASSLSSYEQYF.

In regard to this clone: One end of the junction fails to match germline, which may point to a read error. The chain employs TRBV3-1 (or the pseudogene TRBV3-2) and TRBJ2-1, with 14 bases identical to TRBD2. Germline V gene data show CDR1 as LGHDT and CDR2 as YNNKEL (reference sequence). The CDR3 is 13 residues long. The CDR3 bases are TGTGCCAGCAGCCCCGGACTAGCGGGAGGTAAGATCTTC. Translation gives CASSPGLAGGKIF.

V usage is TRBV4-2 and J usage is TRBJ2-3; no definite D call. Trimming cost V 4 bases and J 2 bases, with 16 bases left between them. CDR3 length equals 16 residues. Per germline, CDR1 LGHNA and CDR2 YNFKEQ. The CDR3 here is CASSLSTAPLTDTQYF. CDR3 nucleotides: TGTGCCAGCAGCCTATCAACTGCGCCGCTCACAGATACGCAGTATTTT.